The next 25 T cell receptor beta chains were all read from a single sample in a study of blood T cells in healthy people across ages. Then a second PCR, running about 6 to 12 cycles, was carried out with a sample-barcoded 5' primer and a J-beta primer mix. TCRdb reanalysed the 5' RACE reads using MiXCR and keeps one entry per CDR3 protein. The sample yields 700,000 to 900,000 distinct CDR3 sequences, under 30% seen once. The data also belong to a second study, concerning T cells of mothers and their children.

The sequenced sample consisted of blood. Receptors originate from a boy aged 10-17 years in good health.

Of note for this clonotype: The junction does not match germline at one end; this may be a read error. The rearrangement links TRBV20-1 to TRBJ1-2; no reliable D call. CDR3 length: 14 amino acids. The germline V gene has CDR1 DFQATT and CDR2 SNEGSKA (reference sequence). CDR3 nucleotides: TGCGGTGCTAGAGAGGGTCCTCCCCGGGGTGGCTACACCTTC. Encoded protein: CGAREGPPRGGYTF.

This clonotype has only a few counts. This chain uses TRBV12-3 or TRBV12-4 with TRBJ2-2; no definite D call. V was cut by 6 bases and J by 13 bases, with 15 bases left in between. The CDR3 has 12 amino acids. Here the CDR3 reads CASSLRQEGLFF. The DNA of the CDR3 is TGTGCCAGCAGCTTACGTCAGGAAGGGCTGTTTTTT.

The chain is built from TRBV3-1 and TRBJ2-5; D gene unclear. The V and J ends lost 0 bases and 5 bases respectively, with 13 bases between them. The CDR3 is made up of 15 amino acids. The germline gives CDR1 LGHDT, CDR2 YNNKEL (reference sequence). CDR3 protein: CASSQELGSRETQYF. CDR3 sequence (DNA): TGTGCCAGCAGCCAAGAATTGGGGTCACGGGAGACCCAGTACTTC.

This sequence joins TRBV5-1 and TRBJ1-1, with D perhaps matching TRBD1 (5 bases). The V end lost 0 bases, the J end lost 6 bases, and 12 bases lay between the germline ends. The CDR3 has 14 residues. Per the germline V gene, CDR1 is SGHRS and CDR2 is YFSETQ. CDR3 amino acids: CASSLGRGLAEAFF. CDR3 DNA: TGCGCCAGCAGCTTGGGGAGGGGATTGGCTGAAGCTTTCTTT.

The chain uses TRBV6-1 and TRBJ2-5; tentative D call: TRBD2 (6 bases). CDR1 is MNHNS and CDR2 is SASEGT in the germline V gene. The CDR3 totals 14 residues. Trimming pared 5 bases from V and 5 bases from J, leaving 15 bases between. In nucleotides, the CDR3 is TGTGCCAGCAGTCCAGGGAGGTTGGGCGAGACCCAGTACTTC. It codes for CASSPGRLGETQYF.

In this sample, this clonotype turned up a few times. V usage is TRBV20-1 and J usage is TRBJ2-1; possibly TRBD1 for D (5 bases). Trimming removed 7 bases at V and 5 bases at J, with 21 bases between. The length of the CDR3 is 15 residues. Germline V gene lookup returns CDR1 DFQATT and CDR2 SNEGSKA (reference sequence). The CDR3 is CSVVMGGHRNNEQFF. CDR3 DNA: TGCAGTGTCGTAATGGGCGGACACAGGAACAATGAGCAGTTCTTC.

This clonotype was detected only a few times. The gene calls are TRBV25-1 and TRBJ1-4; D unclear. CDR3 length: 14 amino acids. Trimming removed 2 bases from V and 11 bases from J, with 15 bases in between. Germline-derived CDR1 and CDR2 are MGHDK and SYGVNS. The CDR3 sequence is CASSEPATGGKLFF. The CDR3 region has the DNA TGTGCCAGCAGTGAACCGGCCACCGGCGGGAAACTGTTTTTT.

V usage is TRBV7-9 and J usage is TRBJ2-1; 8 bases line up with TRBD2. The germline gives CDR1 SEHNR, CDR2 FQNEAQ (reference sequence). Germline trimming cut 4 bases from V and 4 bases from J; bases unmatched to any gene: 9. The CDR3 loop spans 16 amino acids. The DNA for the CDR3 is TGTGCCAGCAGCTGGCGCGGGGGGCTATTTTACAATGAGCAGTTCTTC. Translating gives CASSWRGGLFYNEQFF. The full variable domain, its missing parts supplied by reference TRBV7-9 and TRBJ2-1, is DTGVSQNPRHKITKRGQNVTFRCDPISEHNRLYWYRQTLGQGPEFLTYFQNEAQLEKSRLLSDRFSAERPKGSFSTLEIQRTEQGDSAMYLCASSWRGGLFYNEQFFGPGTRLTVL.

The chain uses TRBV5-1 and TRBJ1-1; 7 nucleotides match TRBD1. Germline loops: CDR1 SGHRS, CDR2 YFSETQ. V lost 4 bases to trimming and J lost 0 bases; unmatched junction nucleotides: 6. The CDR3 covers 15 residues. CDR3: CASSGGTAMNTEAFF. In DNA, the CDR3 is TGCGCCAGCAGCGGGGGGACAGCCATGAACACTGAAGCTTTCTTT. Drawing the rest from reference TRBV5-1 and TRBJ1-1, the complete variable domain is KAGVTQTPRYLIKTRGQQVTLSCSPISGHRSVSWYQQTPGQGLQFLFEYFSETQRNKGNFPGRFSGRQFSNSRSEMNVSTLELGDSALYLCASSGGTAMNTEAFFGQGTRLTVV.

The chain couples TRBV19 to TRBJ2-1, with 11 positions matching TRBD2. CDR3 size: 17 residues. In germline, CDR1 is LNHDA, CDR2 SQIVND (reference sequence). V trimming: 4 bases; J trimming: 4 bases; junction bases outside the gene matches: 9. CDR3 residues: CASSNPLTSGAYNEQFF. In DNA form, the CDR3 reads TGTGCCAGTAGTAACCCTTTGACTAGCGGGGCATACAATGAGCAGTTCTTC.

The chain carries TRBV18 and TRBJ2-1, with D uncertain. CDR1 is KGHSH, CDR2 LQKENI, per germline. Trimming shortened V by 3 bases and J by 10 bases, and 13 bases separated the two germline ends. The CDR3 consists of 13 residues. The CDR3: CASSPLTAGEQFF. CDR3 coding DNA: TGTGCCAGCTCACCGCTGACGGCCGGCGAGCAGTTCTTC.

This clonotype showed up just a few times. The chain carries TRBV25-1 and TRBJ1-2, with TRBD1 as a possible D gene (5 bases). Trimming stripped 4 bases from V and 4 bases from J, with 13 bases between. In germline, CDR1 is MGHDK, CDR2 SYGVNS. This CDR3 has 14 amino acids. The CDR3 sequence is CASSGRQPAYGYTF. CDR3 bases: TGTGCCAGCAGTGGACGACAGCCCGCCTATGGCTACACCTTC.

The chain employs TRBV20-1 and TRBJ2-3, with D possibly TRBD1 on 5 matching bases. Deletions cut 3 bases from V and 3 bases from J, with 10 bases between. CDR3 size: 13 residues. Germline-derived CDR1 and CDR2 are DFQATT and SNEGSKA (reference sequence). This CDR3 reads CSARPTETDTQYF. The DNA for the CDR3 is TGCAGTGCTAGGCCGACAGAAACAGATACGCAGTATTTT.

This clonotype was counted between two and nine times. The chain uses TRBV15 and TRBJ2-7, with D uncertain. Germline CDR1 LNHNV, CDR2 YYDKDF (reference sequence). V lost 3 bases and J 1 base, leaving 10 bases between the germline ends. This CDR3 contains 14 residues. CDR3 sequence: CATSSFEFSYEQYF. CDR3 sequence (DNA): TGTGCCACCAGCAGTTTTGAGTTTTCCTACGAGCAGTACTTC.

This clonotype has just a few counts. The V and J genes are TRBV2 and TRBJ2-5, with D possibly being TRBD2 (6 bases). CDR3 size: 13 residues. V was trimmed by 7 bases and J by 4 bases, leaving 13 bases between them. CDR1 is SNHLY, CDR2 FYNNEI, per germline. CDR3 loop: CASKPSVGETQYF. The CDR3 DNA sequence: TGTGCCAGCAAGCCTAGCGTGGGAGAGACCCAGTACTTC.

Only a few counts were recorded for this clonotype. CDR3 region: CASSSSGTGHNEQFF. CDR3 bases: TGTGCCAGCAGTTCATCCGGGACAGGGCACAATGAGCAGTTCTTC. V gene TRBV28 combines with J gene TRBJ2-1; 9 bases line up with TRBD1. V was pared by 4 bases and J by 5 bases, with 6 bases of the junction left unmatched. This CDR3 comprises 15 residues. Germline CDR1 reads MDHEN; CDR2 reads SYDVKM.

The CDR3 DNA reads as TGCGCCAGCAGGCTTGTGACAGGGGCCCTAAACATTCAGTACTTC. This gives the protein CASRLVTGALNIQYF. V and J are TRBV5-1 and TRBJ2-4; 8 positions agree with TRBD1. V lost 5 bases to trimming and J lost 6 bases; unmatched junction nucleotides: 10. Germline loops: CDR1 SGHRS, CDR2 YFSETQ. The CDR3 extends over 15 amino acids.

This clonotype was counted between two and nine times. The chain recombines TRBV12-3 or TRBV12-4 with TRBJ2-5; D possibly corresponds to TRBD1 (5 bases). The CDR3 totals 13 residues. Deletions cut 6 bases from V and 9 bases from J, with 17 bases between. The CDR3 region has the DNA TGTGCCAGCAGCCCCCAGGGTGAGGTGGCCCAGTACTTC. Residues: CASSPQGEVAQYF.

This clonotype was detected a few times. The rearrangement links TRBV5-1 to TRBJ2-5; 8 nucleotides agree with TRBD1. The CDR3 consists of 15 residues. The V gene end was trimmed by 2 bases and the J gene end by 6 bases; junction bases not matched to a gene: 9. CDR1 and CDR2 from the germline V gene are SGHRS and YFSETQ. The CDR3, as DNA: TGCGCCAGCAGCTTACTTACAGGGGGTTTACAGACCCAGTACTTC. Its translation is CASSLLTGGLQTQYF.

This chain connects TRBV10-3 to TRBJ1-2; TRBD1 might be the D (6 bases). Per germline, CDR1 ENHRY and CDR2 SYGVKD. This CDR3 comprises 11 residues. V lost 8 bases, J lost 5 bases, and 9 bases lay in between. The CDR3 nucleotides are TGTGCCATCCGGGGGGCGTATGGCTACACCTTC. This translates into CAIRGAYGYTF.

J is TRBJ2-3 and V is TRBV24-1; D unresolved. Trimming stripped 9 bases from V and 0 bases from J, with 15 bases between. CDR3 length equals 15 residues. Germline-derived CDR1 and CDR2 are KGHDR and SFDVKD. CDR3: CATQSKRASTDTQYF. As DNA, the CDR3 is TGTGCCACCCAATCCAAAAGGGCTAGCACAGATACGCAGTATTTT.

This chain uses TRBV12-3 or TRBV12-4 with TRBJ2-5; 12 nucleotides agree with TRBD2. V shed 3 bases and J 5 bases; nucleotides not matched to a gene: 7. CDR3 size: 16 residues. CDR3 nucleotide sequence: TGTGCCAGCAGTTTGTCGACTAGCGGGAGTCCGGAGACCCAGTACTTC. This codes for CASSLSTSGSPETQYF.

This clonotype was found a few times. The V call is TRBV4-1, the J call TRBJ1-3; D is undetermined. Germline V gives CDR1 MGHRA, CDR2 YSYEKL. V was trimmed by 3 bases and J by 0 bases, leaving 15 bases between them. The CDR3 extends over 17 amino acids. The CDR3: CASSQETMVGSGNTIYF. In DNA, the CDR3 is TGCGCCAGCAGCCAGGAGACTATGGTAGGCTCTGGAAACACCATATATTTT.

This chain joins TRBV6-1 and TRBJ2-4; the D gene is possibly TRBD2 (6 bases). Germline CDR1 and CDR2: MNHNS and SASEGT. This CDR3 comprises 14 residues. Trimming stripped 4 bases from V and 7 bases from J, with 14 bases between. The CDR3 DNA reads TGTGCCAGCAGTGGCATGGGAGGTGGTAACATTCAGTACTTC. Translated, it gives CASSGMGGGNIQYF.

The chain links TRBV29-1 to TRBJ1-1; D is ambiguous. Germline CDR1 SQVTM, CDR2 ANQGSEA. Deletions cut 4 bases from V and 3 bases from J, with 6 bases between. CDR3 size: 11 residues. This chain's CDR3 is CSVAEDTEAFF. The CDR3 DNA reads as TGCAGCGTTGCGGAAGACACTGAAGCTTTCTTT.